This T cell receptor (beta chain) was captured in a study of blood T cell repertoires in COVID-19. Study-wide background: Acute and convalescent COVID-19 specimens originated in the United States, Italy and Spain. In each case, the material was cDNA or gDNA derived from T cells, B-cell-depleted T cells, or PBMCs.

Original handling: Amplified reference gene primers provided the basis for estimating nucleated cell counts. The method was immunoSEQ multiplex PCR; TCRdb's version includes in-frame clones alone and lacks a portion of them. The DNA gave D and trimming, while V, J and clone size come from that table. The data contain 45,000 to 65,000 clones, roughly 80% of them singletons. The CDR3 totals 15 residues. Trimming took 6 bases from V and 2 from J; bases not matched to a gene: 7. The germline gives CDR1 KGHSH, CDR2 LQKENI. In its sample, this clone was seen once. This clonotype was obtained from a woman in her sixties with acute or convalescent COVID-19. The chain recombines TRBV18 with TRBJ2-1; TRBD2 agrees at 7 bases. Sequenced material: peripheral blood. The CDR3 bases are TGTGCCAGCTCCCTAGCGGCTACCACCTACAATGAGCAGTTCTTC. It translates to CASSLAATTYNEQFF.